This entry lists 24 T cell receptor beta chains sequenced from one sample in a study of blood T cell repertoires in COVID-19. Libraries were prepared by immunoSEQ multiplex PCR; TCRdb keeps only in-frame clonotypes and omits some of them. The table records 300,000 or so clones, about nine tenths of them present only once. Sample: PBMCs or T cells enriched from blood (not recorded which). These receptors came from a woman in her 30s who had recovered from COVID-19.

The chain combines TRBV27 with TRBJ2-1; 11 nucleotides agree with TRBD2. Trimming at V came to 6 bases and at J to 10 bases, leaving 8 bases not matched to a gene. Germline lookup yields CDR1 MNHEY and CDR2 SMNVEV (reference sequence). The CDR3 is 14 residues long. CDR3 sequence: CASRGLAEVPEQFF. The CDR3 DNA is TGTGCCAGCAGGGGACTAGCGGAGGTTCCGGAGCAGTTCTTC.

The chain employs TRBV3-1 (or the pseudogene TRBV3-2) and TRBJ2-1; D not certain. Trimming removed 2 bases at V and 3 bases at J, with 5 bases between. Looked up from germline, CDR1 is LGHDT and CDR2 is YNNKEL (reference sequence). This CDR3 region has 13 residues. The CDR3 protein is CASSQTDYNEQFF. CDR3 sequence (DNA): TGTGCCAGCAGCCAAACTGACTACAATGAGCAGTTCTTC.

The chain recombines TRBV20-1 with TRBJ2-2; no clear D. The germline CDR1 and CDR2 sequences are DFQATT and SNEGSKA (reference sequence). CDR3 size: 13 residues. The V end was cut by 3 bases, the J end by 4 bases, with 9 bases between. The CDR3 nucleotides read TGCAGTGCTAGTCGAGTAGCCACCGGGGAGCTGTTTTTT. Its protein product is CSASRVATGELFF.

This clone is a singleton in its sample. V gene TRBV9 combines with J gene TRBJ2-7; D perhaps matches TRBD2 (6 bases). There are 14 residues in the CDR3. Germline lookup yields CDR1 SGDLS and CDR2 YYNGEE. V was shortened by 2 bases and J by 2 bases, with 11 bases between the two germline ends. The DNA of the CDR3 is TGTGCCAGCAGCGTCGGGACTCAAACCTACGAGCAGTACTTC. It codes for CASSVGTQTYEQYF.

The V call is TRBV29-1, the J call TRBJ1-5; 7 positions match TRBD1. With 6 bases clipped from V and 0 bases from J, the junction kept 5 bases outside the gene matches. The V gene's germline CDR1 is SQVTM and CDR2 ANQGSEA. The CDR3 is made up of 14 amino acids. CDR3 in DNA: TGCAGCGTCGGGACAGACTATAGCAATCAGCCCCAGCATTTT. As protein: CSVGTDYSNQPQHF.

This clone was counted once. The chain has TRBV18 and TRBJ2-1; 13 nucleotides match TRBD2. The CDR3 extends over 15 amino acids. In germline, CDR1 is KGHSH, CDR2 LQKENI. J gave up 9 bases and V 4 bases, and 6 bases lay outside the gene matches. The CDR3: CASSLGTSGISEQFF. The DNA for the CDR3 is TGTGCCAGCTCACTTGGGACTAGCGGGATAAGTGAGCAGTTCTTC.

The V gene is TRBV19, the J gene TRBJ2-2; D might be TRBD2 (6 bases). V lost 5 bases and J 7 bases, leaving 11 bases between the germline ends. Per the germline V gene, CDR1 is LNHDA and CDR2 is SQIVND (reference sequence). There are 13 residues in the CDR3. The chain's CDR3 is CASSVWGDGELFF. The DNA of the CDR3 is TGTGCCAGTAGTGTCTGGGGGGACGGGGAGCTGTTTTTT.

V gene TRBV6-2 or TRBV6-3 combines with J gene TRBJ2-3; D is perhaps TRBD2 (5 bases). Germline V lookup: CDR1 MNHEY, CDR2 SVGEGT. Trimming took 0 bases from V and 2 from J, leaving 12 bases between them. CDR3 size: 16 residues. The CDR3 DNA reads TGTGCCAGCAGTTACTCGCTAGCCTTCTCCACAGATACGCAGTATTTT. It encodes CASSYSLAFSTDTQYF.

The rearrangement uses TRBV6-6 and TRBJ2-7; 7 nucleotides agree with TRBD1. Germline CDR1 is MNHNY and CDR2 is SVGAGI (reference sequence). The CDR3 runs 15 residues. Trimming removed 2 bases from V and 1 base from J; junction bases left unmatched: 5. CDR3 DNA: TGTGCCAGCAGTTACGACAGGGTCCGATCCTACGAGCAGTACTTC. Protein sequence: CASSYDRVRSYEQYF.

The chain joins TRBV6-6 to TRBJ1-1; a possible D gene is TRBD1 (6 bases). The V and J ends lost 7 bases and 1 base respectively, with 10 bases between them. The V gene's germline CDR1 is MNHNY and CDR2 SVGAGI (reference sequence). There are 13 residues in the CDR3. The CDR3 nucleotides are TGTGCCAGCACCATACAGGGGAACACTGAAGCTTTCTTT. Amino acid sequence: CASTIQGNTEAFF.

This chain connects TRBV19 to TRBJ1-6; weak D call: TRBD1 (5 bases). The germline CDR1 and CDR2 sequences are LNHDA and SQIVND (reference sequence). The CDR3 consists of 14 residues. V was pared by 6 bases and J by 10 bases, with 16 bases between. Written as DNA, the CDR3 is TGTGCCAGTAGAGAAGGGGAAATAAGATCACCCCTCCACTTT. Translating gives CASREGEIRSPLHF.

The chain uses TRBV19 and TRBJ2-3; 10 bases agree with TRBD2. Germline V CDR1 and CDR2: LNHDA, SQIVND (reference sequence). This CDR3 spans 14 amino acids. V trimming: 6 bases; J trimming: 5 bases; junction bases outside the gene matches: 5. The CDR3 DNA sequence: TGTGCCAGTAGCGCCGGGACTAGCGAAGATACGCAGTATTTT. Translation gives CASSAGTSEDTQYF.

The V call is TRBV2, the J call TRBJ2-1; no clear D. The CDR3 length is 12 residues. Germline V lookup: CDR1 SNHLY, CDR2 FYNNEI. The V gene lost 8 bases and the J gene lost 6 bases, with 11 bases spanning the gap. The CDR3 DNA sequence: TGTGCCAGCCACGAAACGGGCAATGAGCAGTTCTTC. As protein: CASHETGNEQFF.

V is TRBV28 and J is TRBJ2-7; TRBD1 agrees at 7 bases. Germline V gene data show CDR1 as MDHEN and CDR2 as SYDVKM. The CDR3 consists of 15 residues. Trimming took 6 bases from V and 3 from J; bases not matched to a gene: 11. CDR3 coding DNA: TGTGCCAGCAGCTCGTCTCGACAGGGTGGCTACGAGCAGTACTTC. This translates into CASSSSRQGGYEQYF.

The chain uses TRBV5-4 and TRBJ2-4; D not resolved. Trimming stripped 4 bases from V and 0 bases from J, with 8 bases between. CDR1 is SGHNT, CDR2 YYREEE, per germline (reference sequence). The CDR3 has 14 amino acids. The chain's CDR3 is CASSETLAKNIQYF. The CDR3 nucleotides are TGTGCCAGCAGCGAGACATTAGCCAAAAACATTCAGTACTTC.

The chain recombines TRBV5-4 with TRBJ2-5; 10 bases are a match to TRBD2. V lost 3 bases and J lost 3; bases outside the gene matches: 2. The CDR3 contains 14 residues. Germline values: CDR1 SGHNT, CDR2 YYREEE (reference sequence). The CDR3 DNA is TGTGCCAGCAGCTCTAGCGGGAGAGAAGAGACCCAGTACTTC. Its protein product is CASSSSGREETQYF.

As concerns this clone: A read error may account for a junction end that differs from germline. The chain combines TRBV2 with TRBJ2-1; TRBD2 might be the D (5 bases). The CDR3 is 13 amino acids. Germline-derived CDR1 and CDR2 are SNHLY and FYNNEI. This CDR3 is CASTRGVVGSSLF. In nucleotides, the CDR3 is TGTGCCAGCACTCGGGGAGTGGTGGGTAGTTCGCTCTTC.

This sequence joins TRBV9 and TRBJ2-5; D is possibly TRBD2 (6 bases). V was trimmed by 4 bases and J by 4 bases, leaving 23 bases between them. The CDR3 runs 17 residues. CDR1 is SGDLS, CDR2 YYNGEE, per germline. CDR3 amino acids: CASSPGRESYRLETQYF. Here the CDR3 DNA reads TGTGCCAGCAGCCCGGGTCGGGAGAGTTATAGATTAGAGACCCAGTACTTC.

The chain combines TRBV10-2 with TRBJ2-1; TRBD1 aligns across 11 bases. J gave up 4 bases and V 3 bases, and 2 bases lay outside the gene matches. Looked up from germline, CDR1 is WSHSY and CDR2 is SAAADI. CDR3 size: 15 residues. The DNA of the CDR3 is TGCGCCAGCAGTGATGGGGACAGGGGGTACAATGAGCAGTTCTTC. Encoded protein: CASSDGDRGYNEQFF.

Here the CDR3 DNA reads TGTGCCAGCAGTTTCCCTGGACTGGGGGGGACCGGGGAGCTGTTTTTT. Residues: CASSFPGLGGTGELFF. The chain is built from TRBV28 and TRBJ2-2; 7 bases match TRBD2. The ends lost 3 bases at V and 5 bases at J; junction bases unmatched: 9. Per germline, CDR1 MDHEN and CDR2 SYDVKM. The CDR3 is made up of 16 amino acids.

V usage is TRBV3-1 (or the pseudogene TRBV3-2) and J usage is TRBJ1-2; 7 bases agree with TRBD1. The germline V gene encodes CDR1 LGHDT and CDR2 YNNKEL (reference sequence). The CDR3 extends over 15 amino acids. With V trimmed by 2 bases and J by 2 bases, 5 bases remained unmatched. CDR3 sequence: CASSQNLGQNYGYTF. The CDR3 DNA is TGTGCCAGCAGCCAAAATTTGGGACAGAACTATGGCTACACCTTC.

J is TRBJ2-3 and V is TRBV5-4; 9 bases map to TRBD2. V lost 0 bases to trimming and J lost 4 bases; unmatched junction nucleotides: 3. CDR1 and CDR2 from the germline V gene are SGHNT and YYREEE (reference sequence). There are 15 residues in the CDR3. CDR3 protein: CASSLGGTSPDTQYF. The CDR3 DNA is TGTGCCAGCAGCTTGGGGGGGACTAGCCCAGATACGCAGTATTTT.

The V call is TRBV29-1, the J call TRBJ1-1; 7 nucleotides align to TRBD1. The germline V gene encodes CDR1 SQVTM and CDR2 ANQGSEA. V lost 6 bases and J lost 4; bases outside the gene matches: 8. This CDR3 has 13 amino acids. The CDR3 DNA follows: TGCAGCGTGCCGACAGGGAAGTTCACTGAAGCTTTCTTT. It translates to CSVPTGKFTEAFF.

V and J are TRBV14 and TRBJ1-1; D remains ambiguous. The CDR3 runs to 14 residues. Looked up from germline, CDR1 is SGHDN and CDR2 is FVKESK. V gave up 4 bases and J gave up 5 bases, with 14 bases separating them. This CDR3 reads CASSPNFGRTEAFF. The CDR3 bases are TGTGCCAGCAGCCCGAATTTCGGGAGGACTGAAGCTTTCTTT.